This TCR beta chain was identified in a study of blood T cell repertoires in COVID-19. On the study more broadly: COVID-19 samples from acute and convalescent phases originated in the United States, Italy and Spain. PBMCs, B-cell-depleted T cells, or T cells were the source of the cDNA or gDNA that made up the material.

How the authors handled the data: Using reference gene primer amplification, nucleated cell counts were estimated. Method: immunoSEQ multiplex PCR; TCRdb's copy keeps in-frame clones and lacks some. The DNA was the basis for D and trimming; V, J and clone size are from that table. The sample shows more than 55,000 clones, approximately 73% of them seen only once. Trimming removed 0 bases from V and 7 bases from J, with 10 bases in between. Germline CDR1 reads SGHRS; CDR2 reads YFSETQ. The CDR3 loop spans 14 amino acids. This clonotype was sampled from a woman between 45 and 60 years old with active or convalescent COVID-19. The material sequenced was peripheral blood. V is TRBV5-1 and J is TRBJ1-4; possibly TRBD1 for D (5 bases). The CDR3 coding sequence is TGCGCCAGCAGCTTGGCAGGGAGGGCTGAAAAACTGTTTTTT. It translates to CASSLAGRAEKLFF.